This passage covers 4 T cell receptor beta chains from one sample sequenced in a study of blood T cell repertoires in COVID-19 (TCRdb year 2020). The method behind the library was the immunoSEQ multiplex PCR assay. TCRdb limited this immuneACCESS table to in-frame rearrangements with V and J called. A share of clones is missing; checked studies link under half to unresolved V genes, and the rest is unexplained. The sample table lists 200,000 to 250,000 clones, about 90% of them with a count of one. The top ten hold 0.85% to 0.95% of the sample. The source material was PBMCs or T cells enriched from blood (not recorded which). These receptors all stem from a man aged 50 or older who had been exposed to COVID-19.

CDR3 sequence (DNA): TGTGCCAGCAGCTTGGGACAGGGTAGACGCGAGCAGTACTTC. This sequence encodes CASSLGQGRREQYF. V and J are TRBV5-5 and TRBJ2-7; TRBD1 matches at 7 bases. V was clipped by 0 bases and J by 6 bases; unmatched bases: 6. This CDR3 contains 14 residues. From germline, CDR1 is SGHKS and CDR2 YYEKEE (reference sequence).

The J gene is TRBJ1-1, the V gene TRBV5-1; D is unclear. Germline assignment: CDR1 SGHRS and CDR2 YFSETQ. The CDR3 runs 12 residues. The V and J ends lost 0 bases and 11 bases respectively, with 11 bases between them. DNA of the CDR3: TGCGCCAGCAGCTTGGACGGGGATGTGGCTTTCTTT. Translating it yields CASSLDGDVAFF.

The chain couples TRBV3-1 (or the pseudogene TRBV3-2) to TRBJ1-6; D unresolved. Germline lookup yields CDR1 LGHDT and CDR2 YNNKEL (reference sequence). The CDR3 length is 14 residues. The V end lost 2 bases, the J end lost 9 bases, and 11 bases lay between the germline ends. The CDR3 reads CASSQIKRSSPLHF. For the CDR3, the DNA is TGTGCCAGCAGCCAAATCAAAAGGAGTTCACCCCTCCACTTT.

The chain uses TRBV27 and TRBJ1-1; D gene unclear. Germline V gives CDR1 MNHEY, CDR2 SMNVEV (reference sequence). V lost 3 bases, J lost 3 bases, and 8 bases lay in between. The CDR3 totals 13 residues. This CDR3 reads CASSFARDTEAFF. The DNA of the CDR3 is TGTGCCAGCAGTTTCGCCCGGGACACTGAAGCTTTCTTT.